This T cell receptor (beta chain) was sequenced in a study of T-cell reconstitution after alpha-beta-depleted transplantation in children. It was with unique molecular identifiers that the TCRbeta library was prepared. TCRdb called the PCR reads again in MiXCR, with one record for every CDR3 protein. The sample carries about 500,000 distinct CDR3 sequences, 32% recorded once. The V gene lost 5 bases and the J gene lost 0 bases, with 7 bases spanning the gap. Germline V gene lookup returns CDR1 SGHAT and CDR2 FQDESV (reference sequence). The CDR3 runs 13 residues. The sequenced sample was PBMCs from the stem cell graft donor, obtained from the stem cell graft. The V gene is TRBV11-1, the J gene TRBJ1-2; D not certain. This clonotype was sampled from a human donor who donated a stem cell graft to a child with aplastic anemia. The CDR3 is CASSNPPNYGYTF. The CDR3 DNA reads TGTGCCAGCAGCAACCCCCCTAACTATGGCTACACCTTC.